This paragraph covers one T cell receptor (beta chain) sequence. It lacks a known antigen. It has no much larger one-base neighbor in the sample; base qualities were not kept. The germline V gene encodes CDR1 LNHDA and CDR2 SQIVND (reference sequence). Trimming takes 4 bases from V and 0 bases from J, and the germline ends sit 7 bases apart. Inclusive of the bounding cysteine and phenylalanine, the CDR3 is 13 residues long. CDR3 DNA is the only sequence kept; it has 39 bases, read in frame from the first base. The data derive from a study of beta chain features in type 1 diabetes (dated by TCRdb to about 2018). Study-level background: Mean age, gender distribution, total cell number and subset yield were not different between patients and healthy donors. Naive and central memory subsets were obtained from all 30 or so donors, but regulatory and stem cell-like memory subsets were isolated from only 8 patients and about eight healthy donors. A total of approximately 100 million sorted cells were examined across all samples, and the number of cells per subset was strongly correlated with RNA yield. The study compared TCRB repertoires of sorted circulating CD4+ T cell subsets between recently diagnosed type 1 diabetes patients and matched healthy donors. Overall study results and their limits: Because the HLA sub-analyses included only small numbers of individuals, any influence of HLA type on TCRB rearrangement was left unresolved. The naive, central memory and regulatory TCRB repertoires appeared to resemble one another more closely among patients than among healthy donors. Patients with type 1 diabetes made fewer insertions and deleted more nucleotides at VDJ recombination sites, implying thymic rearrangement abnormalities. Shorter templates might have been favored by PCR, but patient and control samples were amplified and corrected together, so both groups would have been affected equally by any skew. A moderate but significant shortening of TCRB CDR3 length was observed in type 1 diabetes patients in all four CD4+ subsets. Because cDNA was sequenced instead of genomic DNA, highly expressing activated cells could be over-represented, though the groups showed no difference in activation or CD3 levels.

A single peripheral blood draw of about 116 mL on average was collected from each donor into heparinised tubes. A BD FACSAria II and a panel including CD45RO, CCR7, CD25, CD127, CD95 and CD27 were used to sort naive, central memory, regulatory and stem cell-like memory CD4+ T cells. All sorted populations exceeded 98% purity. Right away, PBMCs were isolated by Lymphoprep density gradient centrifugation and were stained directly, with no culture step. So that batch effects would be minimized, each experiment stained and sorted samples in pairs, pairing one healthy donor with one patient. The High Capacity cDNA Reverse Transcription Kit was used to reverse transcribe all of the isolated RNA, meaning that expressed TCRB transcripts were what got sequenced. Deep immunoSEQ sequencing was performed on naive, central memory and regulatory T cell samples, with an average of roughly 4 million total reads per sample. After sorted cells were lysed in RLT buffer, RNA was extracted with DNase-treated RNeasy Micro or Mini kits, with the choice depending on cell number. To prevent cross-contamination, each cell subset was processed individually, whereas patient and healthy donor samples were processed jointly. TCRB sequences were amplified from cDNA with the immunoSEQ multiplex PCR, producing 87-bp fragments spanning the CDR3 region. Amplicons were sequenced on the Illumina HiSeq platform. The study's processing was this. Synthetic template baselines were used to correct PCR bias computationally, reads within Hamming distance 2 were collapsed together, and singletons that could not be merged were discarded. Reads were aligned to IMGT to assign V, D and J genes, CDR3 length, and insertions or deletions at six rearrangement sites. Within each subset, clonotype counts were normalized to sorted cell number, and only after that were true diversity and Gini coefficients computed with the tcR R package. The overlap coefficient, calculated on TCRB nucleotide sequences, was used to measure repertoire sharing. Out-of-frame TCRB sequences from naive cells were analyzed to stand in for the pre-selection repertoire. Imported from immuneACCESS, the table was reduced by TCRdb to in-frame sequences with V and J called. These copies leave out some clones; in studies compared against another copy, an unresolved V gene accounts for under half, and the cause of the remainder is not known. Clone size and the V and J calls come from that table; the DNA yielded D and trimming. The sample contains under 800,000 clones, roughly 15% of them found a single time. About 0.093% of the sample goes to the ten largest clones.

Sequencing was done on a sample of naive CD4+ T cells from blood. The cell subset or site label, as the study defines it: true naive CD4+ T cells. The receptor was derived from a man aged 18-30 years in good health. Here the chain combines TRBV19 and TRBJ2-7; D gene: possibly TRBD2, on 5 matching bases. The CDR3 region has the sequence CASSTGFSYEQYF. The nucleotides read TGTGCCAGTAGTACGGGGTTCTCCTACGAGCAGTACTTC.